This T cell receptor beta chain was documented in a study of T cell responses to AZD1222 COVID-19 vaccine. The junction had 10 bases not matched to a gene; V was cut back by 4 bases and J by 2 bases. The CDR3 runs 18 residues. Germline-derived CDR1 and CDR2 are SGDLS and YYNGEE. General study findings and limits: Only a handful of individuals given AZD1222 were seropositive at baseline. Spike-specific TCR breadth rose after two AZD1222 doses, and depth rose as well.

Produced via immunoSEQ multiplex PCR; TCRdb's table is partial and in-frame only. The data contain about 190,000 clones, 90% to 95% of them singletons. A remark on this clone: Its antigen is not identified.

The sample was peripheral blood, taken 28 days after the second dose of the MenACWY control vaccine. The V gene is TRBV9, the J gene TRBJ2-2; 11 bases fit TRBD2. This TCR derives from an adult who received the MenACWY meningococcal vaccine as a control. CDR3 nucleotides: TGTGCCAGCAGCCCGTTAGCGGGAGGGCCGTCAAACACCGGGGAGCTGTTTTTT. Translating gives CASSPLAGGPSNTGELFF. The full variable domain, rest sourced from reference TRBV9 and TRBJ2-2, is DSGVTQTPKHLITATGQRVTLRCSPRSGDLSVYWYQQSLDQGLQFLIQYYNGEERAKGNILERFSAQQFPDLHSELNLSSLELGDSALYFCASSPLAGGPSNTGELFFGEGSRLTVL.